This passage covers 25 T cell receptor beta chains from one sample sequenced in a study of blood T cell repertoires in COVID-19. Sequencing was performed with immunoSEQ multiplex PCR; in TCRdb, only in-frame clones are kept and a portion is missing. The repertoire has tens of thousands of clones, around 87% of them found once; the top ten carry 6% to 7%. Source material: peripheral blood. The receptors derive from a man aged 45 to 65 with active COVID-19.

Here the CDR3 reads CASSSWLRRDETQYF. The DNA for the CDR3 is TGTGCCAGCAGCTCATGGCTGCGGCGGGATGAGACCCAGTACTTC. V is TRBV11-2 and J is TRBJ2-5; the D gene is possibly TRBD2 (6 bases). The V end was cut by 4 bases, the J end by 5 bases, with 17 bases between. CDR1 SGHAT and CDR2 FQNNGV come from the germline V gene. The CDR3 consists of 15 residues.

The CDR3 reads CASSLWVRGGEMRKTQYF. DNA of the CDR3: TGTGCCAGCAGCTTATGGGTTAGGGGGGGCGAGATGCGAAAGACCCAGTACTTC. This sequence joins TRBV7-6 and TRBJ2-5; D might be TRBD2 (7 bases). The V gene's germline CDR1 is SGHVS and CDR2 FNYEAQ. With 2 bases removed from V and 6 bases from J, the gap between germline ends came to 25 bases. The CDR3 is 18 amino acids.

This chain joins TRBV4-3 and TRBJ1-5, with D possibly being TRBD1 (6 bases). Germline V gene data show CDR1 as LGHNA and CDR2 as YSLEER. The CDR3 runs to 14 residues. Trimming took 4 bases from V and 7 from J, leaving 14 bases between them. The DNA for the CDR3 is TGCGCCAGCAGCCTCCACAGGGTAGACCAGCCCCAGCATTTT. It translates to CASSLHRVDQPQHF.

This clone is a singleton in its sample. V gene TRBV7-9 combines with J gene TRBJ2-1; TRBD2 aligns across 7 bases. J lost 3 bases, V lost 5 bases, and 10 bases had no gene match. The germline V gene encodes CDR1 SEHNR and CDR2 FQNEAQ (reference sequence). The CDR3 consists of 16 residues. The CDR3 protein is CASSAGPGGNYNEQFF. CDR3 DNA: TGTGCCAGCAGCGCGGGACCGGGGGGTAACTACAATGAGCAGTTCTTC.

The CDR3 DNA follows: TGTGCCAGCAGTTCCCCGGACAGGCACTATGGCTACACCTTC. It encodes CASSSPDRHYGYTF. The chain is built from TRBV2 and TRBJ1-2; TRBD1 agrees at 7 bases. CDR3 length: 14 residues. Germline CDR1 SNHLY, CDR2 FYNNEI. J lost 3 bases, V lost 5 bases, and 6 bases had no gene match.

This rearrangement joins TRBV5-1 to TRBJ1-1; possibly TRBD1 for D (5 bases). CDR1 and CDR2 (germline): SGHRS, YFSETQ. V lost 4 bases and J 3 bases, leaving 16 bases between the germline ends. This CDR3 is built from 15 residues. CDR3 loop: CASSTGGRTDTEAFF. The CDR3 region has the DNA TGCGCCAGCAGCACGGGGGGACGGACCGACACTGAAGCTTTCTTT.

V is TRBV19 and J is TRBJ2-1; 8 bases agree with TRBD2. Per germline, CDR1 LNHDA and CDR2 SQIVND (reference sequence). The V and J ends lost 5 bases and 8 bases, in that order; junction bases with no gene match: 17. The CDR3 is made up of 17 amino acids. In DNA, the CDR3 is TGTGCCAGTAGTCACCTCCAGCGGGAGTCATCTTTCGATGAGCAGTTCTTC. The encoded protein is CASSHLQRESSFDEQFF.

Points on this clone: Because the CDR3's place on the DNA is in doubt, the DNA is left out and the CDR3 is given as listed by TCRdb. V gene TRBV7-9 combines with J gene TRBJ2-7; the table's D call, TRBD2, has no DNA check behind it. Including both end residues, the CDR3 is 13 amino acids long. Germline V gene lookup returns CDR1 SEHNR and CDR2 FQNEAQ (reference sequence). The CDR3 is CASSLVASGIGYF.

The genes are TRBV6-2 or TRBV6-3 and TRBJ2-6, with a possible D match to TRBD1 (5 bases). Germline loops: CDR1 MNHEY, CDR2 SVGEGT. The CDR3 consists of 16 residues. Trimming removed 4 bases at V and 0 bases at J, with 10 bases between. The CDR3 DNA sequence: TGTGCCAGCAGTTCCCGACAGAGCTCTGGGGCCAACGTCCTGACTTTC. The encoded protein is CASSSRQSSGANVLTF.

This sequence joins TRBV7-2 and TRBJ2-3; TRBD2 agrees at 10 bases. Trimming took 5 bases from V and 6 from J; bases not matched to a gene: 11. Germline CDR1 reads SGHTA; CDR2 reads FQGNSA. The CDR3 extends over 16 amino acids. CDR3 DNA sequence: TGTGCCAGCAGCCCGCCGGGACTAGCGAGGCTTGATACGCAGTATTTT. Its protein is CASSPPGLARLDTQYF.

The chain couples TRBV28 to TRBJ1-6, with TRBD1 identical over 9 bases. The CDR3 consists of 15 residues. The junction had 8 bases not matched to a gene; V was cut back by 7 bases and J by 7 bases. Germline loops: CDR1 MDHEN, CDR2 SYDVKM. In nucleotides, the CDR3 is TGTGCCAGCAACACGGGAGGGACAGGGAATTCACCCCTCCACTTT. Protein: CASNTGGTGNSPLHF. Complete variable domain (other parts from reference TRBV28 and TRBJ1-6): DVKVTQSSRYLVKRTGEKVFLECVQDMDHENMFWYRQDPGLGLRLIYFSYDVKMKEKGDIPEGYSVSREKKERFSLILESASTNQTSMYLCASNTGGTGNSPLHFGNGTRLTVT.

This chain connects TRBV28 to TRBJ2-3; 14 bases fit TRBD2. Per germline, CDR1 MDHEN and CDR2 SYDVKM. This CDR3 has 19 amino acids. The trim removed 2 bases at V and 1 base at J, leaving 8 bases unmatched. The CDR3 bases are TGTGCCAGCAGTTTAGAGGGGACTAGCGGGAGATGGCGCACAGATACGCAGTATTTT. This translates into CASSLEGTSGRWRTDTQYF. The entire variable domain, with the rest obtained from reference TRBV28 and TRBJ2-3, is as follows: DVKVTQSSRYLVKRTGEKVFLECVQDMDHENMFWYRQDPGLGLRLIYFSYDVKMKEKGDIPEGYSVSREKKERFSLILESASTNQTSMYLCASSLEGTSGRWRTDTQYFGPGTRLTVL.

V and J are TRBV6-5 and TRBJ1-2; 10 bases agree with TRBD1. Germline V gene lookup returns CDR1 MNHEY and CDR2 SVGAGI. The ends lost 4 bases at V and 3 bases at J; junction bases unmatched: 5. The CDR3 is 15 amino acids. CDR3 DNA sequence: TGTGCCAGCAGTTTCAGACAGGGGGCGGACTATGGCTACACCTTC. This translates into CASSFRQGADYGYTF.

The chain joins TRBV4-2 to TRBJ1-1, with D tentatively TRBD1 (5 bases). The CDR3 spans 16 residues. Germline CDR1 reads LGHNA; CDR2 reads YNFKEQ. V lost 4 bases and J lost 5, with 20 bases in between. The CDR3 protein is CASSRSKDTKGTEAFF. DNA for the CDR3: TGTGCCAGCAGCCGATCTAAGGACACCAAGGGTACTGAAGCTTTCTTT.

Note on this clone: A read error may produce the germline difference seen at one junction end. The chain joins TRBV7-7 to TRBJ2-2; TRBD2 agrees at 15 bases. CDR3 length: 16 amino acids. CDR1 and CDR2 from the germline V gene are SSHAT and FNYEAQ (reference sequence). This CDR3 is CASSPGLAGGPGELFF. The DNA of the CDR3 is TGTGCTAGCAGCCCAGGACTAGCGGGGGGGCCCGGGGAGCTGTTTTTT.

The V gene is TRBV25-1, the J gene TRBJ1-5, with D tentatively TRBD1 (5 bases). Germline V lookup: CDR1 MGHDK, CDR2 SYGVNS. This CDR3 spans 14 amino acids. The V end lost 4 bases, the J end lost 3 bases, and 10 bases lay between the germline ends. The CDR3 loop is CASSGRENNQPQHF. The CDR3 nucleotides read TGTGCCAGCAGTGGCAGGGAAAACAATCAGCCCCAGCATTTT.

The chain recombines TRBV11-2 with TRBJ2-2, with TRBD2 as a possible D gene (6 bases). Between the trimmed V and J ends, which lost 3 bases and 5 bases, there was a span of 19 bases. Per germline, CDR1 SGHAT and CDR2 FQNNGV. The CDR3 is made up of 17 amino acids. The CDR3 region is CASSLPRGGIGTGELFF. CDR3 DNA sequence: TGTGCCAGCAGCTTGCCCCGGGGCGGGATCGGGACCGGGGAGCTGTTTTTT. The full variable domain, rest sourced from reference TRBV11-2 and TRBJ2-2, is EAGVAQSPRYKIIEKRQSVAFWCNPISGHATLYWYQQILGQGPKLLIQFQNNGVVDDSQLPKDRFSAERLKGVDSTLKIQPAKLEDSAVYLCASSLPRGGIGTGELFFGEGSRLTVL.

This clone has a single count. The rearrangement uses TRBV11-2 and TRBJ1-2; possibly TRBD1 for D (6 bases). Trimming removed 5 bases at V and 0 bases at J, with 7 bases between. From germline, CDR1 is SGHAT and CDR2 FQNNGV. CDR3 size: 13 residues. CDR3 region: CASSGQTNYGYTF. The CDR3 DNA is TGTGCCAGCAGCGGACAGACTAACTATGGCTACACCTTC.

The chain has TRBV5-1 and TRBJ1-3, with D uncertain. There are 13 residues in the CDR3. Germline loops: CDR1 SGHRS, CDR2 YFSETQ. The germline V and J ends were trimmed by 7 bases and 0 bases, with 8 bases remaining between them. CDR3 sequence (DNA): TGCGCCAGCCAGGTTAACTCTGGAAACACCATATATTTT. It encodes CASQVNSGNTIYF.

This chain connects TRBV30 to TRBJ1-3; 9 positions match TRBD1. CDR1 is GTSNPN and CDR2 is SVGIG in the germline V gene (reference sequence). The V gene end was trimmed by 2 bases and the J gene end by 1 base; junction bases not matched to a gene: 6. The CDR3 consists of 16 residues. Here the CDR3 DNA reads TGTGCCTGGAGTCTACAGGGGGCGACGTCTGGAAACACCATATATTTT. Its translation: CAWSLQGATSGNTIYF.

The chain couples TRBV27 to TRBJ2-7; D is perhaps TRBD2 (5 bases). The CDR3 spans 15 residues. Looked up from germline, CDR1 is MNHEY and CDR2 is SMNVEV (reference sequence). The V end was cut by 1 base, the J end by 3 bases, with 13 bases between. DNA of the CDR3: TGTGCCAGCAGTTTATTTTCGGCGGGCGGCTACGAGCAGTACTTC. It specifies CASSLFSAGGYEQYF.

The rearrangement uses TRBV7-2 and TRBJ2-3; 8 nucleotides align to TRBD2. Germline V gene data show CDR1 as SGHTA and CDR2 as FQGNSA. The CDR3 length is 16 residues. The V and J ends lost 3 bases and 2 bases, in that order; junction bases with no gene match: 7. CDR3 residues: CASSFLSGGHTDTQYF. DNA for the CDR3: TGTGCCAGCAGCTTTTTAAGCGGGGGTCACACAGATACGCAGTATTTT.

The V gene is TRBV18, the J gene TRBJ1-5, with TRBD1 as a possible D gene (6 bases). The V and J ends lost 2 bases and 4 bases respectively, with 12 bases between them. The CDR3 is 15 amino acids. The V gene's germline CDR1 is KGHSH and CDR2 LQKENI. CDR3 sequence reads: CASSPRTAFNQPQHF. CDR3 nucleotides: TGTGCCAGCTCACCAAGGACAGCCTTTAATCAGCCCCAGCATTTT.

In its sample, this clone was seen a few times. V usage is TRBV6-5 and J usage is TRBJ2-7; TRBD2 aligns across 10 bases. The CDR3 extends over 16 amino acids. Germline CDR1 reads MNHEY; CDR2 reads SVGAGI. Unmatched junction bases numbered 5, after V lost 3 bases and J lost 0 bases. The CDR3 bases are TGTGCCAGCAGTTATGGGCTAGCGGGGGTCTCCTACGAGCAGTACTTC. Encoded protein: CASSYGLAGVSYEQYF.

This chain connects TRBV30 to TRBJ2-1, with 7 bases lining up with TRBD2. Germline V CDR1 and CDR2: GTSNPN, SVGIG (reference sequence). The V segment lost 4 bases and the J segment 4 bases; nucleotides outside the gene matches: 7. This CDR3 is 14 amino acids long. CDR3 in DNA: TGTGCCTGGATAACGGGACTACTTTACAATGAGCAGTTCTTC. Translated: CAWITGLLYNEQFF.